Below are 20 T cell receptor beta chains sequenced from a single sample in a study of shared clonotypes between healthy human individuals. This table comes from immunoSEQ multiplex PCR, and its TCRdb copy is limited to in-frame clones, with some not included. The sample shows 2 million to 3 million clones, roughly 93% of them seen only once. Sample: naive CD4+ T cells from PBMCs. Specified subset: CD45RA+ positively selected. These TCRs come from a man younger than 30 in good health. Some clones in this sample may be carry-over from other donors' samples.

V gene TRBV28 combines with J gene TRBJ1-5; possible D gene TRBD1, 5 bases. The CDR3 runs to 15 residues. Trimming stripped 7 bases from V and 1 base from J, with 14 bases between. Germline V gives CDR1 MDHEN, CDR2 SYDVKM. CDR3 protein: CASNAPGESNQPQHF. CDR3 sequence (DNA): TGTGCCAGCAATGCTCCGGGGGAAAGCAATCAGCCCCAGCATTTT.

The chain has TRBV5-1 and TRBJ2-2; D gene ambiguous. The V gene lost 5 bases and the J gene lost 2 bases, with 13 bases spanning the gap. CDR1 SGHRS and CDR2 YFSETQ come from the germline V gene. The CDR3 is 15 amino acids. CDR3 sequence (DNA): TGCGCCAGCAGGTTCAGGACCTATAACACCGGGGAGCTGTTTTTT. Translated, it gives CASRFRTYNTGELFF.

Points on this clone: In the same sample, other DNA sequences code for this CDR3. This sequence joins TRBV4-1 and TRBJ2-3; D not resolved. Trimming removed 3 bases from V and 2 bases from J, with 9 bases in between. The germline gives CDR1 MGHRA, CDR2 YSYEKL. There are 14 residues in the CDR3. This chain's CDR3 is CASSQARNTDTQYF. As DNA, the CDR3 is TGCGCCAGCAGCCAGGCCCGAAACACAGATACGCAGTATTTT.

A word on this clone: Different DNA sequences within this sample yield the same CDR3. The V gene is TRBV18, the J gene TRBJ1-1; D ambiguous. The CDR3 consists of 12 residues. Looked up from germline, CDR1 is KGHSH and CDR2 is LQKENI. Trimming took 6 bases from V and 8 from J, leaving 13 bases between them. The CDR3 DNA sequence: TGTGCCAGCTCTCCCGGAGTAGGCGAAGCTTTCTTT. This sequence encodes CASSPGVGEAFF.

The V gene is TRBV4-1, the J gene TRBJ2-2; perhaps TRBD2 as D (5 bases). Germline V gene sequence: CDR1 MGHRA, CDR2 YSYEKL. The CDR3 loop spans 16 amino acids. V lost 4 bases, J lost 1 base, and 13 bases lay in between. Written as DNA, the CDR3 is TGCGCCAGCAGCCGAAATAGCGCGATGAACACCGGGGAGCTGTTTTTT. Translated, it gives CASSRNSAMNTGELFF.

The V gene is TRBV5-1, the J gene TRBJ2-7; 9 positions match TRBD1. This CDR3 region has 15 residues. Germline V lookup: CDR1 SGHRS, CDR2 YFSETQ. V was clipped by 2 bases and J by 4 bases; unmatched bases: 7. The CDR3 here is CASSFTPTGGYEQYF. The CDR3 coding sequence is TGCGCCAGCAGCTTCACCCCGACAGGGGGTTACGAGCAGTACTTC.

The count of this clone is one. J is TRBJ2-1 and V is TRBV5-4, with 8 bases identical to TRBD2. CDR1 and CDR2 from the germline V gene are SGHNT and YYREEE (reference sequence). This CDR3 is 18 amino acids long. V dropped 2 bases and J dropped 0; count of bases not matched to a gene: 10. CDR3 residues: CASSFPAGDRSSYNEQFF. In nucleotides, the CDR3 is TGTGCCAGCAGCTTCCCAGCGGGGGACCGGAGCTCCTACAATGAGCAGTTCTTC.

The chain combines TRBV6-4 with TRBJ2-2; D unclear. Deletions cut 6 bases from V and 3 bases from J, with 11 bases between. CDR3 size: 14 residues. Germline V lookup: CDR1 MRHNA, CDR2 SNTAGT. The CDR3 loop is CASRIGAYTGELFF. The CDR3, as DNA: TGTGCCAGCAGGATTGGAGCCTACACCGGGGAGCTGTTTTTT.

The chain combines TRBV28 with TRBJ2-3, with 9 positions matching TRBD2. Unmatched junction bases numbered 8, after V lost 10 bases and J lost 0 bases. Germline lookup yields CDR1 MDHEN and CDR2 SYDVKM. The CDR3 consists of 15 residues. CDR3 amino acids: CAIGGTSGSTDTQYF. The DNA for the CDR3 is TGTGCCATTGGGGGAACTAGCGGGAGCACAGATACGCAGTATTTT.

This clone showed up just once. The chain employs TRBV6-5 and TRBJ1-2; TRBD1 is a possible D gene (6 bases). The CDR3 has 13 residues. V lost 4 bases, J lost 6 bases, and 12 bases lay in between. Germline V lookup: CDR1 MNHEY, CDR2 SVGAGI. CDR3 loop: CASSSDKGDGYTF. CDR3 in DNA: TGTGCCAGCAGTTCCGATAAGGGGGATGGCTACACCTTC.

This chain joins TRBV2 and TRBJ2-7; TRBD2 matches at 14 bases. This CDR3 has 19 amino acids. The V gene's germline CDR1 is SNHLY and CDR2 FYNNEI. J was trimmed by 0 bases and V by 8 bases; bases with no gene match: 15. The CDR3 sequence: CASDLGIWTSGRSSYEQYF. DNA of the CDR3: TGTGCCAGCGATCTGGGAATATGGACTAGCGGGAGGAGCTCCTACGAGCAGTACTTC.

The gene calls are TRBV5-5 and TRBJ2-3; the match to TRBD1 covers 8 bases. This CDR3 region has 13 residues. The germline gives CDR1 SGHKS, CDR2 YYEKEE (reference sequence). V lost 0 bases to trimming and J lost 10 bases; unmatched junction nucleotides: 4. CDR3 nucleotides: TGTGCCAGCAGCTTGGAGGACAGGGCGTCGCAGTATTTT. This gives the protein CASSLEDRASQYF.

A word on this clone: The sample carries other DNA sequences with the same CDR3. V and J are TRBV29-1 and TRBJ2-3; 7 bases agree with TRBD2. The J segment lost 3 bases and the V segment lost 1 base, leaving 1 base of the junction unmatched. Germline CDR1 reads SQVTM; CDR2 reads ANQGSEA. The CDR3 spans 13 residues. The CDR3 protein is CSVEVGGTDTQYF. For the CDR3, the DNA is TGCAGCGTTGAAGTCGGGGGGACAGATACGCAGTATTTT.

V gene TRBV23-1 combines with J gene TRBJ2-7; tentatively, D is TRBD1 (5 bases). TRBV23-1 is an open reading frame whose function is uncertain. The CDR3 extends over 17 amino acids. V was clipped by 2 bases and J by 3 bases, with 20 bases between them. CDR3 bases: TGCGCCAGCAGTCAACCCCCTGTCCAGGGATATGGCTACGAGCAGTACTTC. Its protein product is CASSQPPVQGYGYEQYF.

The chain uses TRBV2 and TRBJ1-1, with 7 bases matching TRBD1. CDR1 and CDR2 (germline): SNHLY, FYNNEI. With V trimmed by 5 bases and J by 6 bases, 3 bases remained unmatched. This CDR3 has 12 residues. The CDR3 coding sequence is TGTGCCAGCAGTTCTGGACAGGCTGAAGCTTTCTTT. As protein: CASSSGQAEAFF.

This sequence joins TRBV7-2 and TRBJ2-2; 8 bases match TRBD1. This CDR3 spans 15 amino acids. Germline-derived CDR1 and CDR2 are SGHTA and FQGNSA. V gave up 3 bases and J gave up 4 bases; unmatched junction bases: 4. CDR3 protein: CASSFDRGPTGELFF. The CDR3 DNA sequence: TGTGCCAGCAGCTTCGACAGGGGACCCACCGGGGAGCTGTTTTTT.

V and J are TRBV28 and TRBJ2-3, with D perhaps TRBD1 (6 bases). Germline CDR1 MDHEN, CDR2 SYDVKM. V lost 5 bases and J lost 5, with 17 bases in between. This CDR3 is 15 amino acids long. CDR3 nucleotides: TGTGCCAGCAGTCGAAGAACAGGGTTCAGAGATACGCAGTATTTT. It codes for CASSRRTGFRDTQYF.

The chain recombines TRBV7-8 with TRBJ2-7; 10 bases map to TRBD2. The germline V gene encodes CDR1 SGHVS and CDR2 FQNEAQ. With V trimmed by 5 bases and J by 0 bases, 13 bases remained unmatched. The CDR3 loop spans 18 amino acids. The CDR3 DNA reads as TGTGCCAGCAGCCTACTTACACGGCTAGCGGGAGACTCCTACGAGCAGTACTTC. It yields the protein CASSLLTRLAGDSYEQYF.

V usage is TRBV7-2 and J usage is TRBJ2-5; weak D call: TRBD2 (6 bases). The germline V gene encodes CDR1 SGHTA and CDR2 FQGNSA. The CDR3 totals 15 residues. The V and J ends lost 1 base and 5 bases respectively, with 14 bases between them. CDR3 coding DNA: TGTGCCAGCAGCTTAGTGACGGGAGTGGGCGAGACCCAGTACTTC. Residues: CASSLVTGVGETQYF.

The gene calls are TRBV18 and TRBJ2-5, with 8 bases identical to TRBD2. There are 15 residues in the CDR3. Trimming cost V 0 bases and J 4 bases; bases outside gene matches: 4. Germline V gene data show CDR1 as KGHSH and CDR2 as LQKENI. DNA of the CDR3: TGTGCCAGCTCACCACCGTCTCTAGCGGGAGAGACCCAGTACTTC. Translation: CASSPPSLAGETQYF.